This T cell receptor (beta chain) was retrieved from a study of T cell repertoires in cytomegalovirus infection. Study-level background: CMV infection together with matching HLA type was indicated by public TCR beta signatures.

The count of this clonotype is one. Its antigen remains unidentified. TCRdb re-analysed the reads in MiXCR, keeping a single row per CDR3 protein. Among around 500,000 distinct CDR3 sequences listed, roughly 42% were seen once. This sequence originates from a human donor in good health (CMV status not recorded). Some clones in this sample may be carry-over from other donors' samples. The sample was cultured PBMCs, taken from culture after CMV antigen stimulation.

CDR3 DNA sequence: TGTGCCATCAGTGAGTCTGAGGAGACCCAGTACTTC. This translates into CAISESEETQYF. This chain joins TRBV10-3 and TRBJ2-5; no firm D call. The germline V and J ends were trimmed by 0 bases and 5 bases, with 4 bases remaining between them. Germline-derived CDR1 and CDR2 are ENHRY and SYGVKD. The CDR3 contains 12 residues.